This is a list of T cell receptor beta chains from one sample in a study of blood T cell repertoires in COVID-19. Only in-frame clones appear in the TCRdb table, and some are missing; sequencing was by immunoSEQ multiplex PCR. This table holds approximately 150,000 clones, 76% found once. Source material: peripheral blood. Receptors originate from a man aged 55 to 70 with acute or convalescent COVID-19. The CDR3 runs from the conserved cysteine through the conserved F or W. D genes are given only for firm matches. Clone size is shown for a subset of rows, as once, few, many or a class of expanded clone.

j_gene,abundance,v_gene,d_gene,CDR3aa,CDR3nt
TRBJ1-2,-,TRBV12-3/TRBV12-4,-,CASSLLMGITF,TGTGCCAGCAGTTTACTAATGGGCATCACCTTC
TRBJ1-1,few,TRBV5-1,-,CASSFQGLGDTEAFF,TGCGCCAGCAGCTTCCAGGGGTTAGGGGACACTGAAGCTTTCTTT
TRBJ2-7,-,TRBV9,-,CASSPTGAFLEQYF,TGTGCCAGCAGCCCGACGGGAGCCTTCCTCGAGCAGTACTTC
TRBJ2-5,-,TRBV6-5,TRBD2,CASRLAGGAGETQYF,TGTGCCAGCAGGCTAGCGGGAGGGGCTGGTGAGACCCAGTACTTC
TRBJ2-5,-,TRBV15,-,CATSRVRVRETQYF,TGTGCCACCAGCAGAGTCAGGGTCCGGGAGACCCAGTACTTC
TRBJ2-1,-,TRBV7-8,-,CASSLGATYYNEQFF,TGTGCCAGCAGCTTAGGAGCAACCTATTACAATGAGCAGTTCTTC
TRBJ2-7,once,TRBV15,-,CATSRDTVTYEQYF,TGTGCCACCAGCAGAGATACTGTTACCTACGAGCAGTACTTC
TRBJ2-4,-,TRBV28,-,CASSLPAGKNIQYF,TGTGCCAGCAGTCTCCCGGCGGGCAAAAACATTCAGTACTTC
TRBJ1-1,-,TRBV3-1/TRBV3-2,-,CASSQGSSGEAFF,TGTGCCAGCAGCCAAGGGAGTAGTGGTGAAGCTTTCTTT
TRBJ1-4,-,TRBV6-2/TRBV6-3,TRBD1,CASSYPGQGNGKLFF,TGTGCCAGCAGTTACCCGGGACAGGGGAACGGAAAACTGTTTTTT
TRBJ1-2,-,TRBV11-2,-,CASSLGEALYGYTF,TGTGCCAGCAGCTTAGGAGAGGCCCTCTATGGCTACACCTTC
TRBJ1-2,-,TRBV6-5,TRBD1,CASSPGTGPSYGYTF,TGTGCCAGCAGTCCCGGGACAGGTCCTTCCTATGGCTACACCTTC
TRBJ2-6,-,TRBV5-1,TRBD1,CASSTGTGVNFGANVLTF,TGCGCCAGCAGCACCGGGACAGGGGTTAACTTTGGGGCCAACGTCCTGACTTTC
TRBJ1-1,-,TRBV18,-,CASSPGVNTEAFF,TGTGCCAGCTCACCGGGAGTTAACACTGAAGCTTTCTTT
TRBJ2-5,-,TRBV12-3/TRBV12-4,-,CASSLSRQETQYF,TGTGCCAGCAGTTTATCTCGCCAAGAGACCCAGTACTTC
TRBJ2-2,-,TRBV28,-,CASTSGSYTGELFF,TGTGCCAGCACCTCGGGTAGCTACACCGGGGAGCTGTTTTTT
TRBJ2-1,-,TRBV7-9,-,CASSFYRQNEQFF,TGTGCCAGCAGCTTCTACCGTCAAAATGAGCAGTTCTTC
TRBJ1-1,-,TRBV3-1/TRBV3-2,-,CASSQPLGGRMNTEAFF,TGTGCCAGCAGCCAACCTCTCGGAGGTAGGATGAACACTGAAGCTTTCTTT
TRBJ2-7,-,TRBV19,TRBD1,CASSIGGGTGSYEQYF,TGTGCCAGTAGTATAGGCGGAGGGACAGGGTCCTACGAGCAGTACTTC
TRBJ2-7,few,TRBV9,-,CASSAQTGRKHEQYF,TGTGCCAGCAGCGCCCAAACGGGGAGGAAGCACGAGCAGTACTTC
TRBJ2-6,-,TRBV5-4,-,CASSLERRSLNVLTF,TGTGCCAGCAGCTTGGAGCGTAGAAGCCTCAACGTCCTGACTTTC
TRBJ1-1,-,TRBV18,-,CASSPIRGGKAFF,TGTGCCAGCTCACCAATCAGGGGCGGTAAAGCTTTCTTT
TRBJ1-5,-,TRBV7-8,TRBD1,CASYPGQGAWSNQPQHF,TGTGCCAGCTATCCCGGGCAGGGGGCGTGGAGCAATCAGCCCCAGCATTTT
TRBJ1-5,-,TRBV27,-,CASNLPGGGSNQPQHF,TGTGCCAGCAACTTACCCGGGGGGGGAAGCAATCAGCCCCAGCATTTT
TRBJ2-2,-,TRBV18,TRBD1,CASSPVKTGGIVELFF,TGTGCCAGCTCACCGGTGAAGACAGGGGGAATCGTGGAGCTGTTTTTT
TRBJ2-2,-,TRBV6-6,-,CASSAFSGTGELFF,TGTGCCAGCAGTGCGTTCAGCGGAACCGGGGAGCTGTTTTTT
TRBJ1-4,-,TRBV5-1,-,CASSLGRGVATNEKLFF,TGCGCCAGCAGCTTGGGCCGGGGGGTTGCAACTAATGAAAAACTGTTTTTT
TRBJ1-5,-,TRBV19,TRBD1,CASSVGQGWNQPQHF,TGTGCCAGTAGTGTCGGACAGGGGTGGAATCAGCCCCAGCATTTT
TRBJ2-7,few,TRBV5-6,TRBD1,CASSLGTGGHEQYF,TGTGCCAGCAGCTTAGGGACAGGGGGCCACGAGCAGTACTTC